This T cell receptor (beta chain) was documented in a study of human T cells and chemical hapten exposure. Study at large: Subjects had 2% DPC placed on approximately 2 cm by approximately 2 cm of upper inner arm skin for sensitization. After 6 days, upper back 0.01% DPC patch tests were scored. Study outcomes and limitations: Donors in the study had alopecia, meaning their immune response may differ from healthy people's. DPC sensitization left the count of TCRs above 1 in 1000 unchanged.

There are a few counts of this clonotype. Its antigen is not identified. TCRdb redid the calling of the RACE reads with MiXCR, one entry per CDR3 protein. The table lists more than 250,000 distinct CDR3 sequences, about 8.1% of them singletons. Indicated time point: pre-sensitization, week 0. Treatment here: therapeutic diphenylcyclopropenone sensitization with weekly scalp DPC. The CDR3 has 18 residues. Germline V CDR1 and CDR2: SGHRS, YFSETQ. Trimming pared 4 bases from V and 4 bases from J, leaving 24 bases between. This specimen was whole blood, taken in connection with sensitization to the hapten diphenylcyclopropenone (DPC). This sequence originates from a woman aged 40 to 50 with alopecia areata. Some clones in this sample may be carry-over from other donors' samples. The chain has TRBV5-1 and TRBJ2-1; a possible D gene is TRBD1 (6 bases). In DNA form, the CDR3 reads TGCGCCAGCAGCAGTAGCCTGAGTGTAAGGGGGAAATACAATGAGCAGTTCTTC. Its translation: CASSSSLSVRGKYNEQFF.